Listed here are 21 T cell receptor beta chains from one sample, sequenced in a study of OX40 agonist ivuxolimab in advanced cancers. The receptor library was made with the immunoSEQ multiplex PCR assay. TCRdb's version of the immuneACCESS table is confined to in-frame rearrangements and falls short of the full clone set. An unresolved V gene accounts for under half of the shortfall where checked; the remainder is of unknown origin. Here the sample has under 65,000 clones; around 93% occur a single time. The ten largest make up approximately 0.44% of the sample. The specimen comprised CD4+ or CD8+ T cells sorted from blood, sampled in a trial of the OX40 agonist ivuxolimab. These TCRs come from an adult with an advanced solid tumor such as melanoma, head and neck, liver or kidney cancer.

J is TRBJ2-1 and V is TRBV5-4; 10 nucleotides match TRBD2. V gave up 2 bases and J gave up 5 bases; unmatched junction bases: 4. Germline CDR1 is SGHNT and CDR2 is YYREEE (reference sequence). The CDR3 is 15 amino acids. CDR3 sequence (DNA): TGTGCCAGCAGCTTCCTACTAGCGGGAAACAATGAGCAGTTCTTC. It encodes CASSFLLAGNNEQFF. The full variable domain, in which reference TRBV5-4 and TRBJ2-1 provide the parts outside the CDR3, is ETGVTQSPTHLIKTRGQQVTLRCSSQSGHNTVSWYQQALGQGPQFIFQYYREEENGRGNFPPRFSGLQFPNYSSELNVNALELDDSALYLCASSFLLAGNNEQFFGPGTRLTVL.

CDR3 nucleotide sequence: TGTGCCAGCAGCGGGACCGGGACTCTAGGAAGCGGGGAGCTGTTTTTT. Its protein is CASSGTGTLGSGELFF. The chain recombines TRBV9 with TRBJ2-2; possibly TRBD2 for D (6 bases). V lost 3 bases and J lost 7, with 19 bases in between. The CDR3 runs to 16 residues. CDR1 and CDR2 (germline): SGDLS, YYNGEE.

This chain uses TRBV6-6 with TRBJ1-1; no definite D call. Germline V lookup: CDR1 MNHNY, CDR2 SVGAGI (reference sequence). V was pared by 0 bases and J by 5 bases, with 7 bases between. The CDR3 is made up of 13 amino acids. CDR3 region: CASSYSRQTEAFF. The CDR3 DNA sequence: TGTGCCAGCAGTTACTCAAGACAAACTGAAGCTTTCTTT.

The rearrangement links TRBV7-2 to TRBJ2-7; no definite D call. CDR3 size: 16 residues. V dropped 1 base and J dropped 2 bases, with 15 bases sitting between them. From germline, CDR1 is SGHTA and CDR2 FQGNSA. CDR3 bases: TGTGCCAGCAGCTTAGTGGGGTCTGGGAATCCCTACGAGCAGTACTTC. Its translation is CASSLVGSGNPYEQYF.

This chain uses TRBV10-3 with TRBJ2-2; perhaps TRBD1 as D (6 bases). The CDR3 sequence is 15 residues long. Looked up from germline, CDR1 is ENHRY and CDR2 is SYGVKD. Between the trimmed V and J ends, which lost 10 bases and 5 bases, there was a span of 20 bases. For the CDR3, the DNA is TGTGCCACCAGACCGGGCAGGGGATATACCGGGGAGCTGTTTTTT. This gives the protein CATRPGRGYTGELFF.

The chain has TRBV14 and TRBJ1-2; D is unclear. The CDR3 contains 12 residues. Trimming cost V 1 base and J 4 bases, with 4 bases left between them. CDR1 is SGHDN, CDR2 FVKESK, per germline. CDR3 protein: CASSQGIYGYTF. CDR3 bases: TGTGCCAGCAGCCAAGGGATCTATGGCTACACCTTC.

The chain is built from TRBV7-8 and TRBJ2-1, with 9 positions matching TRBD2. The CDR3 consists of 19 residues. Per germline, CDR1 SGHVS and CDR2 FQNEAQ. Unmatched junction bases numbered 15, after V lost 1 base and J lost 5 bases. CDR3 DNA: TGTGCCAGCAGCTTAGGACGGGTTCTGAGCGGGAGGACCCACAATGAGCAGTTCTTC. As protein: CASSLGRVLSGRTHNEQFF.

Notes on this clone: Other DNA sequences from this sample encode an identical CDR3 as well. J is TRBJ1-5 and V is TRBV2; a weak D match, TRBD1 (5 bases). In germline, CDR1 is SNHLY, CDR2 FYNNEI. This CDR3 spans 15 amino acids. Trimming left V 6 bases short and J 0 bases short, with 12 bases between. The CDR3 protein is CASRGGDLSNQPQHF. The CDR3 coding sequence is TGTGCCAGCAGGGGAGGGGACCTTAGCAATCAGCCCCAGCATTTT.

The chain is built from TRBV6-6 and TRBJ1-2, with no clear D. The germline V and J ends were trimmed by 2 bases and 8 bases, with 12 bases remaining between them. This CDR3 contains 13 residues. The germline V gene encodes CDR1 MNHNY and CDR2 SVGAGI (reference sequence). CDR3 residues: CASSYRADVGYTF. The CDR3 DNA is TGTGCCAGCAGTTACCGGGCTGACGTAGGCTACACCTTC.

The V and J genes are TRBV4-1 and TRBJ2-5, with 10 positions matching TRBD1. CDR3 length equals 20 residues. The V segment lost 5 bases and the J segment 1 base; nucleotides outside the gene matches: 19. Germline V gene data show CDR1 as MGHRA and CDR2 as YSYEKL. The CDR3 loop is CASSAEPDRGLGTFQETQYF. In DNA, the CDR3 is TGCGCCAGCAGCGCCGAGCCCGACAGGGGGCTAGGAACTTTCCAAGAGACCCAGTACTTC.

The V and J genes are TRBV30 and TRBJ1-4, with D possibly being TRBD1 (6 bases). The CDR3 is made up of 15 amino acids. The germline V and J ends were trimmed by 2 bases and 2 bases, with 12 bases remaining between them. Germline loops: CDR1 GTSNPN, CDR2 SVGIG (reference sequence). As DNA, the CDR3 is TGTGCCTGGAGTCAACAGGGATCGACTAATGAAAAACTGTTTTTT. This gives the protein CAWSQQGSTNEKLFF.

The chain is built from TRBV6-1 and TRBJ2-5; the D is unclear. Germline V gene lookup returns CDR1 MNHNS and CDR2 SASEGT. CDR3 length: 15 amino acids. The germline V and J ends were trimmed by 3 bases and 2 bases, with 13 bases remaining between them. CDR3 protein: CASSDPSAGQETQYF. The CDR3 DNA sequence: TGTGCCAGCAGTGACCCGTCGGCCGGACAAGAGACCCAGTACTTC.

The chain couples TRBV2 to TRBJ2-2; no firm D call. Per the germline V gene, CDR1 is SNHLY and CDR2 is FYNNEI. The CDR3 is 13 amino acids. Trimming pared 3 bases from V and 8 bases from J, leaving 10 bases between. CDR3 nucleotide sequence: TGTGCCAGCAGTGATTTGGGATTAGGGGAGCTGTTTTTT. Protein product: CASSDLGLGELFF.

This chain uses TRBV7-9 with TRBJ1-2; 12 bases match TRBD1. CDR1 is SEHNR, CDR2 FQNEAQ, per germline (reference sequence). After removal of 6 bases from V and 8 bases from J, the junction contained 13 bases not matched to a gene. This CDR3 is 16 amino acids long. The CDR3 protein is CASSFGTGGPAGGYTF. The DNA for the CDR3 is TGTGCCAGCAGTTTCGGGACAGGGGGCCCAGCGGGAGGCTACACCTTC.

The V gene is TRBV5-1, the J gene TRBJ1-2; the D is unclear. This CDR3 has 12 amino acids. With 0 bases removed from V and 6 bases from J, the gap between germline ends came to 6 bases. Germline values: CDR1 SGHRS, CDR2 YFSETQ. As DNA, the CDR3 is TGCGCCAGCAGCTTGGGAGGTCATGGCTACACCTTC. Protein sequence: CASSLGGHGYTF.

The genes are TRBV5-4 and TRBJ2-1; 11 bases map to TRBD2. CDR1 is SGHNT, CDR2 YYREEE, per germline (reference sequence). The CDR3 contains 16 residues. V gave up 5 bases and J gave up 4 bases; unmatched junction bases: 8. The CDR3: CASSRLAGQNYNEQFF. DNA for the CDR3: TGTGCCAGCAGTCGACTAGCGGGGCAAAATTACAATGAGCAGTTCTTC.

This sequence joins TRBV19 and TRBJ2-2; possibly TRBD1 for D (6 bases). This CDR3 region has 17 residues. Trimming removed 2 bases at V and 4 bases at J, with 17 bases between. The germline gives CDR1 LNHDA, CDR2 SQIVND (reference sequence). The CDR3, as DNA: TGTGCCAGTAGTATACCCCCTACAGGGAGCGCCACCGGGGAGCTGTTTTTT. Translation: CASSIPPTGSATGELFF.

DNA for the CDR3: TGTGCCAGCAGCTTGGCAGCCCGGGGTCAGCCCCAGCATTTT. Its protein is CASSLAARGQPQHF. The V gene is TRBV5-5, the J gene TRBJ1-5; D gene uncertain. This CDR3 comprises 14 residues. Germline CDR1 and CDR2: SGHKS and YYEKEE (reference sequence). The V end lost 0 bases, the J end lost 6 bases, and 10 bases lay between the germline ends.

CDR3: CASSLGTANTEAFF. The CDR3, as DNA: TGTGCCAGCAGCCTTGGGACAGCTAACACTGAAGCTTTCTTT. The rearrangement links TRBV7-9 to TRBJ1-1; 7 nucleotides line up with TRBD1. This CDR3 has 14 residues. The V segment lost 5 bases and the J segment 2 bases; nucleotides outside the gene matches: 5. Germline CDR1 reads SEHNR; CDR2 reads FQNEAQ (reference sequence).

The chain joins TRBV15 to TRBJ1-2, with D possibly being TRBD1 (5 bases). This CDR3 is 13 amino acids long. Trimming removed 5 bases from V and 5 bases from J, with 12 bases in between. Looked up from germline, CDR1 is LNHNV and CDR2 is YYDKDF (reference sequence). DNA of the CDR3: TGTGCCACCAGCGGGGGGAAGGGATATGGCTACACCTTC. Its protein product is CATSGGKGYGYTF.

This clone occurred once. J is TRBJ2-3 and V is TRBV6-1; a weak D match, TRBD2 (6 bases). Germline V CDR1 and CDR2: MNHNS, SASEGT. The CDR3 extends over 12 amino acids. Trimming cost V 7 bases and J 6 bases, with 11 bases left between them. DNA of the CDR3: TGTGCCAGCACCGGGGGAGTGGATACGCAGTATTTT. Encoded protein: CASTGGVDTQYF.